Included here is one T cell receptor beta chain sequence, with context. Here immunoSEQ multiplex PCR was the method, and the copy in TCRdb shows in-frame clones only, minus some. Counted here are about half a million clones, 81% occurring once; the ten biggest clones make up roughly 12%. Trimming shortened V by 0 bases and J by 4 bases, and 8 bases separated the two germline ends. This CDR3 has 14 residues. Per germline, CDR1 SGHDN and CDR2 FVKESK. The sample belongs to a study of shared clonotypes between healthy human individuals. V is TRBV14 and J is TRBJ2-3; D is unclear. The sample consisted of PBMCs. The sequence was collected from a woman aged 40 to 50 in good health. Some clones in this sample may be carry-over from other donors' samples. The DNA for the CDR3 is TGTGCCAGCAGCCAAGAAGTTGGAGCAGATACGCAGTATTTT. Protein product: CASSQEVGADTQYF.